The 22 T cell receptor beta chains listed next were all sequenced from one sample in a study of blood T cell repertoires in COVID-19. Profiled with immunoSEQ multiplex PCR; TCRdb holds only in-frame clones, not every one. Of around 200,000 clones detected, roughly 80% appear once; the ten largest clones hold roughly 18%. The sequenced sample was peripheral blood. These receptors were taken from a woman aged 80 or over with active or convalescent COVID-19.

V and J are TRBV5-1 and TRBJ2-7; no definite D call. The CDR3 totals 15 residues. Germline lookup yields CDR1 SGHRS and CDR2 YFSETQ. Trimming took 4 bases from V and 7 from J, leaving 21 bases between them. The chain's CDR3 is CASSDPGPTIREQYF. The CDR3 DNA reads TGCGCCAGCAGCGATCCGGGTCCCACAATACGGGAGCAGTACTTC.

The chain employs TRBV3-1 (or the pseudogene TRBV3-2) and TRBJ1-6, with 8 bases aligning to TRBD1. The V segment lost 8 bases and the J segment 6 bases; nucleotides outside the gene matches: 6. The CDR3 covers 14 residues. CDR1 LGHDT and CDR2 YNNKEL come from the germline V gene (reference sequence). DNA of the CDR3: TGTGCCAGCCAAATCAGGGGGCGTAATTCACCCCTCCACTTT. This codes for CASQIRGRNSPLHF.

J is TRBJ1-4 and V is TRBV9, with TRBD1 matching 8 bases. Germline CDR1 is SGDLS and CDR2 is YYNGEE. The V and J ends lost 3 bases and 7 bases, in that order; junction bases with no gene match: 8. CDR3 length: 15 residues. The CDR3 nucleotides are TGTGCCAGCAGCGCGGAGCGCGACAGGGGTGAAAAACTGTTTTTT. Translated: CASSAERDRGEKLFF.

The chain couples TRBV9 to TRBJ1-1; D is ambiguous. Deletions cut 4 bases from V and 3 bases from J, with 10 bases between. The length of the CDR3 is 13 residues. Germline V gene lookup returns CDR1 SGDLS and CDR2 YYNGEE. The CDR3 spells CASSLLLHTEAFF. CDR3 nucleotides: TGTGCCAGCAGCCTACTTCTGCACACTGAAGCTTTCTTT.

The CDR3, as DNA: TGTGCCTGGGGAACCGTTGGGGCCGGCAATCAGCCCCAGCATTTT. The encoded protein is CAWGTVGAGNQPQHF. V and J are TRBV30 and TRBJ1-5, with D perhaps matching TRBD1 (5 bases). CDR1 and CDR2 from the germline V gene are GTSNPN and SVGIG (reference sequence). The CDR3 length is 15 residues. V shed 5 bases and J shed 2 bases, with 16 bases lying between them.

The chain employs TRBV5-1 and TRBJ1-2, with 8 bases matching TRBD1. With 6 bases clipped from V and 2 bases from J, the junction kept 6 bases outside the gene matches. CDR1 is SGHRS, CDR2 YFSETQ, per germline. The CDR3 spans 14 residues. The CDR3 loop reads CASIRDRSNYGYTF. The CDR3 DNA reads as TGCGCCAGCATCCGGGACAGGTCGAACTATGGCTACACCTTC.

This rearrangement joins TRBV28 to TRBJ2-7; no definite D call. The CDR3 has 13 residues. The V and J ends lost 3 bases and 0 bases respectively, with 6 bases between them. Germline CDR1 is MDHEN and CDR2 is SYDVKM. The CDR3 protein is CASSLSTSYEQYF. CDR3 DNA: TGTGCCAGCAGTTTGAGCACCTCCTACGAGCAGTACTTC.

The J gene is TRBJ2-3, the V gene TRBV7-9; a possible D gene is TRBD2 (6 bases). CDR3 length equals 14 residues. Germline CDR1 is SEHNR and CDR2 is FQNEAQ (reference sequence). Deletions cut 4 bases from V and 4 bases from J, with 12 bases between. This CDR3 is CASSYGGTADTQYF. The CDR3 DNA reads as TGTGCCAGCAGCTATGGCGGGACGGCAGATACGCAGTATTTT.

The chain links TRBV5-4 to TRBJ2-3, with a possible D match to TRBD1 (5 bases). The CDR3 has 13 amino acids. Germline CDR1 reads SGHNT; CDR2 reads YYREEE (reference sequence). V lost 2 bases and J 2 bases, leaving 6 bases between the germline ends. This CDR3 reads CASSFRATDTQYF. The CDR3 coding sequence is TGTGCCAGCAGCTTCAGGGCCACAGATACGCAGTATTTT.

The chain carries TRBV4-3 and TRBJ2-3; 11 positions match TRBD2. The CDR3 consists of 19 residues. V trimming: 0 bases; J trimming: 1 base; junction bases outside the gene matches: 9. Germline V gene lookup returns CDR1 LGHNA and CDR2 YSLEER. CDR3 sequence (DNA): TGCGCCAGCAGCCAAGATTACGGGGCTAGCGGGAGGCGCACAGATACGCAGTATTTT. This encodes CASSQDYGASGRRTDTQYF.

The chain links TRBV7-3 to TRBJ1-6; TRBD1 agrees at 7 bases. Germline V gives CDR1 SGHTA, CDR2 FQGTGA. V dropped 3 bases and J dropped 7; count of bases not matched to a gene: 3. The CDR3 is 14 amino acids. The DNA for the CDR3 is TGTGCCAGCAGCTTGACAGGGAGAAATTCACCCCTCCACTTT. Translated, it gives CASSLTGRNSPLHF. Using reference TRBV7-3 and TRBJ1-6 for the parts outside the CDR3, the full variable domain is GAGVSQTPSNKVTEKGKYVELRCDPISGHTALYWYRQSLGQGPEFLIYFQGTGAADDSGLPNDRFFAVRPEGSVSTLKIQRTERGDSAVYLCASSLTGRNSPLHFGNGTRLTVT.

The J gene is TRBJ1-3, the V gene TRBV5-1, with TRBD1 matching 8 bases. From germline, CDR1 is SGHRS and CDR2 YFSETQ. CDR3 length equals 15 residues. With V trimmed by 4 bases and J by 3 bases, 6 bases remained unmatched. For the CDR3, the DNA is TGCGCCAGCAGCCCGGACACAGGGGGTGGAAACACCATATATTTT. Translated: CASSPDTGGGNTIYF.

V usage is TRBV7-3 and J usage is TRBJ2-1; 14 bases line up with TRBD2. This CDR3 spans 17 amino acids. The V and J ends lost 5 bases and 2 bases, in that order; junction bases with no gene match: 5. Germline assignment: CDR1 SGHTA and CDR2 FQGTGA. CDR3 residues: CASSRGLAGGPYNEQFF. As DNA, the CDR3 is TGTGCCAGCAGCCGAGGACTAGCGGGGGGACCCTACAATGAGCAGTTCTTC.

The chain uses TRBV19 and TRBJ2-2, with 8 bases matching TRBD1. Germline lookup yields CDR1 LNHDA and CDR2 SQIVND (reference sequence). V dropped 7 bases and J dropped 0; count of bases not matched to a gene: 7. CDR3 length equals 16 residues. CDR3 sequence (DNA): TGTGCCAGTACCATAGGACAGGGAACGAACACCGGGGAGCTGTTTTTT. This encodes CASTIGQGTNTGELFF.

The chain links TRBV9 to TRBJ2-1, with 11 bases identical to TRBD2. Germline trimming cut 1 base from V and 0 bases from J; bases unmatched to any gene: 0. CDR1 is SGDLS and CDR2 is YYNGEE in the germline V gene. The CDR3 spans 16 residues. The CDR3 sequence: CASSVLAGGSYNEQFF. The CDR3 DNA reads TGTGCCAGCAGCGTACTAGCGGGAGGCTCCTACAATGAGCAGTTCTTC.

This chain connects TRBV18 to TRBJ1-3; the D is unclear. Germline lookup yields CDR1 KGHSH and CDR2 LQKENI. Trimming stripped 3 bases from V and 9 bases from J, with 12 bases between. The CDR3 consists of 13 residues. The DNA for the CDR3 is TGTGCCAGCTCACCGTACGAAGCGGCCACCATATATTTT. This sequence encodes CASSPYEAATIYF. The complete variable domain, with remaining parts taken from reference TRBV18 and TRBJ1-3, reads NAGVMQNPRHLVRRRGQEARLRCSPMKGHSHVYWYRQLPEEGLKFMVYLQKENIIDESGMPKERFSAEFPKEGPSILRIQQVVRGDSAAYFCASSPYEAATIYFGEGSWLTVV.

V and J are TRBV19 and TRBJ2-3; D remains unclear. The germline V gene has CDR1 LNHDA and CDR2 SQIVND (reference sequence). V was pared by 7 bases and J by 5 bases, with 13 bases between. The CDR3 contains 13 residues. For the CDR3, the DNA is TGTGCCAGTACTAAAGGCGGTCGAGATACGCAGTATTTT. It codes for CASTKGGRDTQYF.

The rearrangement joins TRBV6-5 to TRBJ2-7; D might be TRBD1 (6 bases). V gave up 4 bases and J gave up 6 bases, with 19 bases separating them. The CDR3 has 15 residues. CDR1 and CDR2 (germline): MNHEY, SVGAGI. The CDR3 DNA reads TGTGCCAGCAGTTTAACATGGACAGTAGTGAGCGAGCAGTACTTC. It translates to CASSLTWTVVSEQYF.

The chain recombines TRBV19 with TRBJ2-5; 10 nucleotides match TRBD2. With 1 base clipped from V and 5 bases from J, the junction kept 4 bases outside the gene matches. The V gene's germline CDR1 is LNHDA and CDR2 SQIVND (reference sequence). The CDR3 sequence is 15 residues long. The CDR3 loop reads CASSIGSAGGETQYF. The CDR3 DNA reads as TGTGCCAGTAGTATAGGTTCAGCGGGGGGGGAGACCCAGTACTTC.

This sequence joins TRBV5-1 and TRBJ2-2, with D possibly being TRBD1 (6 bases). Germline loops: CDR1 SGHRS, CDR2 YFSETQ. With 5 bases removed from V and 0 bases from J, the gap between germline ends came to 8 bases. The CDR3 contains 14 residues. The CDR3 nucleotides read TGCGCCAGCAGTCGACAGGCGAACACCGGGGAGCTGTTTTTT. It codes for CASSRQANTGELFF.

The table lists this clone with a few counts. The chain links TRBV6-6 to TRBJ1-5, with unresolved D. This CDR3 has 16 residues. Trimming pared 2 bases from V and 2 bases from J, leaving 13 bases between. Germline CDR1 MNHNY, CDR2 SVGAGI (reference sequence). CDR3 DNA: TGTGCCAGCAGTTACGGCGGGAGCTATGGCAATCAGCCCCAGCATTTT. This sequence encodes CASSYGGSYGNQPQHF.

This chain uses TRBV2 with TRBJ1-1; weak D call: TRBD1 (6 bases). Trimming took 7 bases from V and 2 from J, leaving 11 bases between them. CDR1 and CDR2 (germline): SNHLY, FYNNEI. CDR3 length: 13 amino acids. CDR3 coding DNA: TGTGCCAGCACAGCAGGGGAAAACACTGAAGCTTTCTTT. This translates into CASTAGENTEAFF.